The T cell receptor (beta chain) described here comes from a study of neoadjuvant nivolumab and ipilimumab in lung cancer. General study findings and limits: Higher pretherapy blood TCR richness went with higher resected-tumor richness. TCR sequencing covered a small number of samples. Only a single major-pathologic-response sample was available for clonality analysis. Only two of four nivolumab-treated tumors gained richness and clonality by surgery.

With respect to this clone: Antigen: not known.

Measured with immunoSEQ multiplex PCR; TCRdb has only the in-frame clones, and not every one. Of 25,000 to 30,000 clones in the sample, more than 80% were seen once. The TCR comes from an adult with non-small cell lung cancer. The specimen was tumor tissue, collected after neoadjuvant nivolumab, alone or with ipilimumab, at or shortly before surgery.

The CDR3 here is CASSSLTSTDTQYF. CDR3 sequence (DNA): TGTGCCAGCAGCTCCTTGACAAGCACAGATACGCAGTATTTT. The V and J genes are TRBV7-2 and TRBJ2-3; D unclear. The CDR3 contains 14 residues. CDR1 is SGHTA, CDR2 FQGNSA, per germline. Trimming took 4 bases from V and 0 from J, leaving 8 bases between them.